These 5 T cell receptor beta chains were all obtained from the same sample, sequenced in a study of cytomegalovirus exposure and HLA in healthy donors. Primers included in the PCR were 60 Vbeta and 13 Jbeta primers. The method was immunoSEQ multiplex PCR; TCRdb's version includes in-frame clones alone and lacks a portion of them. Seen here are roughly 150,000 clones, around 78% observed once, and the top ten hold approximately 7%. What was sequenced was PBMCs. The receptors originated from a woman in her 40s in good health and CMV-seropositive.

The chain uses TRBV5-5 and TRBJ1-1; 7 bases match TRBD1. J gave up 3 bases and V 1 base, and 0 bases lay outside the gene matches. CDR1 SGHKS and CDR2 YYEKEE come from the germline V gene (reference sequence). The CDR3 loop spans 13 amino acids. CDR3 region: CASSLTGDTEAFF. The CDR3 region has the DNA TGTGCCAGCAGCTTGACAGGGGACACTGAAGCTTTCTTT. Using reference TRBV5-5 and TRBJ1-1 for the parts outside the CDR3, the full variable domain is DAGVTQSPTHLIKTRGQQVTLRCSPISGHKSVSWYQQVLGQGPQFIFQYYEKEERGRGNFPDRFSARQFPNYSSELNVNALLLGDSALYLCASSLTGDTEAFFGQGTRLTVV.

CDR3 sequence: CSARNRGNTEAFF. CDR3 coding DNA: TGCAGCGCCAGAAACAGGGGGAACACTGAAGCTTTCTTT. The chain recombines TRBV29-1 with TRBJ1-1, with 7 positions matching TRBD1. Losses at the gene ends were 7 bases for V and 1 base for J; bases not matched to a gene: 6. The germline V gene has CDR1 SQVTM and CDR2 ANQGSEA. The CDR3 totals 13 residues. Looking up the rest from reference TRBV29-1 and TRBJ1-1 gives the full variable domain: SAVISQKPSRDICQRGTSLTIQCQVDSQVTMMFWYRQQPGQSLTLIATANQGSEATYESGFVIDKFPISRPNLTFSTLTVSNMSPEDSSIYLCSARNRGNTEAFFGQGTRLTVV.

The gene calls are TRBV28 and TRBJ1-1; 8 bases line up with TRBD1. V dropped 4 bases and J dropped 0; count of bases not matched to a gene: 13. The CDR3 consists of 18 residues. CDR1 MDHEN and CDR2 SYDVKM come from the germline V gene. The chain's CDR3 is CASSSIGQGIGLNTEAFF. The CDR3, as DNA: TGTGCCAGCAGTTCAATAGGACAGGGTATTGGGTTGAACACTGAAGCTTTCTTT.

CDR3 nucleotides: TGCGCCAGCAGCCAAGATCGTCCGGGGGGGGTCGATACGAGCACAGATACGCAGTATTTT. This gives the protein CASSQDRPGGVDTSTDTQYF. The V gene is TRBV4-3, the J gene TRBJ2-3; the match to TRBD2 covers 8 bases. The CDR3 contains 20 residues. V lost 0 bases, J lost 0 bases, and 14 bases stayed unmatched. CDR1 and CDR2 from the germline V gene are LGHNA and YSLEER.

This clone was counted between two and nine times. The chain has TRBV28 and TRBJ2-2; no clear D gene. The CDR3 length is 14 residues. Germline assignment: CDR1 MDHEN and CDR2 SYDVKM. The germline V and J ends were trimmed by 6 bases and 1 base, with 9 bases remaining between them. The CDR3 nucleotides are TGTGCCAGCAGCTCCTACGTGAACACCGGGGAGCTGTTTTTT. This encodes CASSSYVNTGELFF.